One sample yielded the 30 T cell receptor beta chains listed below, sequenced in a study of CD8+ T cells in alopecia areata. Investigators isolated RNA and reverse transcribed it into cDNA to act as the sequencing template. Using immunoSEQ multiplex PCR, the repertoire was profiled, and TCRdb retains in-frame clones only, with some absent. This table has fewer than 200,000 clones, over 50% appearing once. The sample here was CD4+ T cells sorted from blood, taken at week 0. Receptor source: a human donor with alopecia areata.

V usage is TRBV20-1 and J usage is TRBJ1-1; D is unclear. The CDR3 sequence is 11 residues long. From germline, CDR1 is DFQATT and CDR2 SNEGSKA (reference sequence). The V and J ends lost 4 bases and 1 base respectively, with 4 bases between them. The CDR3 DNA follows: TGCAGTGCTACGAGGAACACTGAAGCTTTCTTT. It specifies CSATRNTEAFF.

This rearrangement joins TRBV6-5 to TRBJ1-2; no reliable D call. Germline CDR1 and CDR2: MNHEY and SVGAGI. The CDR3 contains 16 residues. Trimming left V 0 bases short and J 4 bases short, with 15 bases between. This CDR3 is CASSYSKNWGIYGYTF. DNA for the CDR3: TGTGCCAGCAGTTACTCGAAGAATTGGGGAATCTATGGCTACACCTTC.

The chain uses TRBV29-1 and TRBJ2-2, with a possible D match to TRBD1 (5 bases). The CDR3 length is 12 residues. V dropped 0 bases and J dropped 7 bases, with 6 bases sitting between them. Per the germline V gene, CDR1 is SQVTM and CDR2 is ANQGSEA. The CDR3 DNA follows: TGCAGCGTTGAAGACAGGGTCGGGGAGCTGTTTTTT. It specifies CSVEDRVGELFF.

The chain couples TRBV6-6 to TRBJ1-1; TRBD1 agrees at 7 bases. Per germline, CDR1 MNHNY and CDR2 SVGAGI (reference sequence). The CDR3 is made up of 14 amino acids. J was trimmed by 1 base and V by 5 bases; bases with no gene match: 4. The CDR3 coding sequence is TGTGCCAGCAGTACGGGACAGCCGAACACTGAAGCTTTCTTT. Its protein is CASSTGQPNTEAFF.

The rearrangement uses TRBV30 and TRBJ1-1; a possible D gene is TRBD1 (6 bases). Trimming removed 2 bases from V and 9 bases from J, with 13 bases in between. This CDR3 region has 12 residues. Looked up from germline, CDR1 is GTSNPN and CDR2 is SVGIG (reference sequence). The DNA of the CDR3 is TGTGCCTGGAGTTTCGGGCAGGGGCAAGCTTTCTTT. Its translation: CAWSFGQGQAFF.

This clone appeared a single time. The identical CDR3 is also encoded by other nucleotide sequences in the sample. V is TRBV29-1 and J is TRBJ2-3; D is undetermined. The CDR3 is 12 residues long. CDR1 is SQVTM and CDR2 is ANQGSEA in the germline V gene. Trimming stripped 3 bases from V and 1 base from J, with 5 bases between. The CDR3 region is CSVDAGTDTQYF. The CDR3 DNA sequence: TGCAGCGTTGATGCCGGCACAGATACGCAGTATTTT.

In this sample, this clone turned up a few times. The CDR3 DNA is TGTGCCACCAGCAGAGGAATGGCCGGGCCTCTAGCCAAAAACATTCAGTACTTC. Translation: CATSRGMAGPLAKNIQYF. The chain carries TRBV15 and TRBJ2-4, with no clear D. The CDR3 runs 18 residues. Germline-derived CDR1 and CDR2 are LNHNV and YYDKDF (reference sequence). V lost 1 base to trimming and J lost 0 bases, with 16 bases between them.

V usage is TRBV25-1 and J usage is TRBJ2-6; TRBD1 aligns across 8 bases. V lost 3 bases, J lost 3 bases, and 10 bases stayed unmatched. The CDR3 has 18 residues. From germline, CDR1 is MGHDK and CDR2 SYGVNS. The CDR3 coding sequence is TGTGCCAGCAGTGAGCTTACAGGGGGTATGAGTGGGGCCAACGTCCTGACTTTC. Its protein product is CASSELTGGMSGANVLTF.

This chain joins TRBV11-2 and TRBJ2-3; 7 positions match TRBD2. The junction had 5 bases not matched to a gene; V was cut back by 3 bases and J by 2 bases. Germline loops: CDR1 SGHAT, CDR2 FQNNGV. CDR3 length: 15 amino acids. CDR3: CASSLAGVTTDTQYF. Here the CDR3 DNA reads TGTGCCAGCAGCTTGGCGGGGGTGACCACAGATACGCAGTATTTT.

The chain carries TRBV5-8 and TRBJ1-2, with unresolved D. Trimming left V 1 base short and J 3 bases short, with 19 bases between. Germline V CDR1 and CDR2: SGHTS, YDEGEE. This CDR3 has 17 amino acids. CDR3 DNA sequence: TGTGCCAGCAGCTTGAACATTCCCGACGGTTTGGACTATGGCTACACCTTC. This codes for CASSLNIPDGLDYGYTF.

V usage is TRBV4-1 and J usage is TRBJ1-4, with D possibly being TRBD1 (6 bases). The germline V gene encodes CDR1 MGHRA and CDR2 YSYEKL. Between the trimmed V and J ends, which lost 0 bases and 4 bases, there was a span of 15 bases. This CDR3 spans 17 amino acids. The CDR3 here is CASSQDPGGPHNEKLFF. CDR3 DNA: TGCGCCAGCAGCCAAGATCCGGGGGGCCCCCATAATGAAAAACTGTTTTTT.

The J gene is TRBJ1-1, the V gene TRBV29-1, with 7 bases matching TRBD1. The V gene end was trimmed by 7 bases and the J gene end by 2 bases; junction bases not matched to a gene: 10. This CDR3 region has 14 residues. The germline CDR1 and CDR2 sequences are SQVTM and ANQGSEA. As DNA, the CDR3 is TGCAGCGCTCGACGGGACAGAGTTAACACTGAAGCTTTCTTT. This translates into CSARRDRVNTEAFF. The complete variable domain, with remaining parts taken from reference TRBV29-1 and TRBJ1-1, reads SAVISQKPSRDICQRGTSLTIQCQVDSQVTMMFWYRQQPGQSLTLIATANQGSEATYESGFVIDKFPISRPNLTFSTLTVSNMSPEDSSIYLCSARRDRVNTEAFFGQGTRLTVV.

This CDR3 is CASRVQGQGGNEQFF. The CDR3 region has the DNA TGCGCCAGCAGGGTACAGGGACAGGGGGGCAATGAGCAGTTCTTC. V usage is TRBV5-1 and J usage is TRBJ2-1; 11 bases map to TRBD1. The V and J ends lost 5 bases and 6 bases, in that order; junction bases with no gene match: 7. Germline V gene lookup returns CDR1 SGHRS and CDR2 YFSETQ. The CDR3 runs to 15 residues.

The CDR3 region has the DNA TGTGCCAGCAGGCAGGGGGCTTCGTCGAATTCACCCCTCCACTTT. Its protein product is CASRQGASSNSPLHF. V usage is TRBV11-3 and J usage is TRBJ1-6; 8 bases match TRBD1. The germline V gene has CDR1 SGHNT and CDR2 YENEEA. The CDR3 spans 15 residues. V shed 6 bases, J shed 7 bases, and the junction held 8 bases outside the gene matches.

The rearrangement links TRBV29-1 to TRBJ2-1; D ambiguous. The CDR3 loop spans 12 amino acids. From germline, CDR1 is SQVTM and CDR2 ANQGSEA. V was shortened by 3 bases and J by 7 bases, with 10 bases between the two germline ends. CDR3 DNA: TGCAGCGTTGAGGTTTTTCGGAATGAGCAGTTCTTC. This sequence encodes CSVEVFRNEQFF.

This chain links TRBV27 with TRBJ2-3; D is unclear. V gave up 3 bases and J gave up 6 bases, with 7 bases separating them. CDR3 length: 12 residues. CDR1 and CDR2 from the germline V gene are MNHEY and SMNVEV (reference sequence). In DNA, the CDR3 is TGTGCCAGCAGTTTTTTGGGGGATACGCAGTATTTT. This sequence encodes CASSFLGDTQYF.

V gene TRBV15 combines with J gene TRBJ2-5, with a possible D match to TRBD2 (5 bases). V lost 1 base and J lost 9, with 9 bases in between. Per the germline V gene, CDR1 is LNHNV and CDR2 is YYDKDF (reference sequence). The CDR3 covers 12 residues. The CDR3 DNA reads as TGTGCCACCAGCAGAGTGAGGGCGGCCCAGTACTTC. Its protein is CATSRVRAAQYF.

This clone was recorded a few times. The J gene is TRBJ2-3, the V gene TRBV6-5, with unresolved D. V shed 5 bases and J shed 5 bases, with 5 bases lying between them. This CDR3 is 11 amino acids long. Germline CDR1 reads MNHEY; CDR2 reads SVGAGI. CDR3 DNA: TGTGCCAGCAGTAACAGAGATACGCAGTATTTT. It encodes CASSNRDTQYF.

In its sample, this clone was seen a few times. The chain couples TRBV15 to TRBJ1-1; D uncertain. From germline, CDR1 is LNHNV and CDR2 YYDKDF (reference sequence). V lost 8 bases, J lost 7 bases, and 17 bases lay in between. The CDR3 is 13 residues long. CDR3 in DNA: TGTGCCACCTCCCTTAGCGGGCGGAGTGAAGCTTTCTTT. It encodes CATSLSGRSEAFF.

The chain is built from TRBV11-1 and TRBJ2-3; D unresolved. Germline-derived CDR1 and CDR2 are SGHAT and FQDESV (reference sequence). The V end lost 3 bases, the J end lost 1 base, and 5 bases lay between the germline ends. This CDR3 has 13 residues. The CDR3 coding sequence is TGTGCCAGCAGCTTTCCCCGCACAGATACGCAGTATTTT. This sequence encodes CASSFPRTDTQYF.

The chain carries TRBV30 and TRBJ1-2, with D perhaps TRBD1 (6 bases). Looked up from germline, CDR1 is GTSNPN and CDR2 is SVGIG (reference sequence). This CDR3 comprises 12 residues. The V gene lost 3 bases and the J gene lost 7 bases, with 12 bases spanning the gap. The CDR3 loop is CAWSRQAGGYTF. The CDR3, as DNA: TGTGCCTGGAGCAGACAGGCAGGTGGCTACACCTTC. The entire variable domain, with the rest obtained from reference TRBV30 and TRBJ1-2, is as follows: SQTIHQWPATLVQPVGSPLSLECTVEGTSNPNLYWYRQAAGRGLQLLFYSVGIGQISSEVPQNLSASRPQDRQFILSSKKLLLSDSGFYLCAWSRQAGGYTFGSGTRLTVV.

The V and J genes are TRBV4-1 and TRBJ1-6; no firm D call. V was trimmed by 4 bases and J by 3 bases, leaving 16 bases between them. Germline V gene lookup returns CDR1 MGHRA and CDR2 YSYEKL. The CDR3 loop spans 17 amino acids. Written as DNA, the CDR3 is TGCGCCAGCAGCCCCCCCTCGCTAAGCAACTATAATTCACCCCTCCACTTT. Its translation: CASSPPSLSNYNSPLHF.

The chain links TRBV14 to TRBJ1-2; perhaps TRBD1 as D (5 bases). There are 13 residues in the CDR3. Trimming stripped 1 base from V and 5 bases from J, with 8 bases between. The germline V gene has CDR1 SGHDN and CDR2 FVKESK. The CDR3 is CASSQVGAYGYTF. The CDR3 DNA follows: TGTGCCAGCAGCCAAGTAGGGGCGTATGGCTACACCTTC. Together with reference TRBV14 and TRBJ1-2, the CDR3 gives the full variable domain: EAGVTQFPSHSVIEKGQTVTLRCDPISGHDNLYWYRRVMGKEIKFLLHFVKESKQDESGMPNNRFLAERTGGTYSTLKVQPAELEDSGVYFCASSQVGAYGYTFGSGTRLTVV.

This clone has only a few counts. The chain recombines TRBV7-8 with TRBJ2-3; D is perhaps TRBD2 (5 bases). V lost 5 bases and J lost 6, with 15 bases in between. This CDR3 contains 14 residues. Germline CDR1 is SGHVS and CDR2 is FQNEAQ. The DNA of the CDR3 is TGTGCCAGCAGCCCCCTGAGGGTCGGGGATACGCAGTATTTT. Residues: CASSPLRVGDTQYF.

The chain employs TRBV7-2 and TRBJ2-1; 12 nucleotides align to TRBD2. From germline, CDR1 is SGHTA and CDR2 FQGNSA. This CDR3 has 17 amino acids. The J segment lost 4 bases and the V segment lost 5 bases, leaving 9 bases of the junction unmatched. CDR3 region: CASSLRPSGGAYNEQFF. CDR3 nucleotides: TGTGCCAGCAGCCTAAGGCCTAGCGGGGGGGCTTACAATGAGCAGTTCTTC.

Here the CDR3 reads CASTTPDIPPGTNYGYTF. The CDR3 DNA reads TGTGCCAGCACCACCCCCGACATTCCTCCGGGGACTAACTATGGCTACACCTTC. The V and J genes are TRBV6-7 and TRBJ1-2; D call uncertain. TRBV6-7 is given ORF status, its function remaining uncertain. The CDR3 is 18 residues long. V was clipped by 7 bases and J by 0 bases, with 24 bases between them.

This chain links TRBV4-2 with TRBJ1-6; no clear D. Germline V lookup: CDR1 LGHNA, CDR2 YNFKEQ. CDR3 size: 14 residues. V lost 3 bases to trimming and J lost 8 bases, with 11 bases between them. CDR3 nucleotide sequence: TGTGCCAGCAGCCAGGGGTTCCTGGATTCACCCCTCCACTTT. Protein sequence: CASSQGFLDSPLHF.

The rearrangement joins TRBV5-1 to TRBJ1-2; maybe TRBD1 (6 bases). The CDR3 runs 15 residues. V dropped 4 bases and J dropped 6 bases, with 19 bases sitting between them. Germline V gene lookup returns CDR1 SGHRS and CDR2 YFSETQ. Written as DNA, the CDR3 is TGCGCCAGCAGCCCACTTGCGGGGGGCAGCGATGGCTACACCTTC. It is translated as CASSPLAGGSDGYTF.

DNA of the CDR3: TGTGCCAGCAGGAAGGGACTAGAGGAGACCCAGTACTTC. It codes for CASRKGLEETQYF. The chain has TRBV2 and TRBJ2-5, with TRBD2 matching over 8 bases. Germline CDR1 is SNHLY and CDR2 is FYNNEI. The CDR3 covers 13 residues. V was clipped by 6 bases and J by 5 bases; unmatched bases: 5.

The CDR3 sequence: CASSYLQGALDNEQFF. The CDR3 DNA is TGTGCCAGCAGCTACCTACAGGGGGCCCTCGACAATGAGCAGTTCTTC. V is TRBV7-9 and J is TRBJ2-1; 9 nucleotides align to TRBD1. The germline gives CDR1 SEHNR, CDR2 FQNEAQ (reference sequence). There are 16 residues in the CDR3. Germline trimming cut 4 bases from V and 5 bases from J; bases unmatched to any gene: 9.